A single sample gave rise to the 12 T cell receptor beta chains below, sequenced in a study of cytomegalovirus exposure and HLA in healthy donors. Repertoires were generated with immunoSEQ multiplex PCR, while TCRdb's copy carries only in-frame clones and drops some. The repertoire holds fewer than 70,000 clones, with 80% to 95% as singletons. Source material: PBMCs. These receptors were collected from a man in his late teens or twenties in good health and CMV-seronegative.

The chain links TRBV6-4 to TRBJ2-2; TRBD2 matches 7 bases. CDR3 length equals 15 residues. Trimming cost V 5 bases and J 0 bases; bases outside gene matches: 3. The V gene's germline CDR1 is MRHNA and CDR2 SNTAGT. For the CDR3, the DNA is TGTGCCAGCAGTAGGAGCGGGGCGAACACCGGGGAGCTGTTTTTT. This sequence encodes CASSRSGANTGELFF.

The V gene is TRBV5-5, the J gene TRBJ1-1; 7 bases match TRBD1. The CDR3 has 14 amino acids. CDR1 and CDR2 from the germline V gene are SGHKS and YYEKEE (reference sequence). The ends lost 4 bases at V and 3 bases at J; junction bases unmatched: 6. This chain's CDR3 is CASSRNTGDTEAFF. In DNA form, the CDR3 reads TGTGCCAGCAGCAGGAATACAGGGGACACTGAAGCTTTCTTT. The variable domain in full, completed from reference TRBV5-5 and TRBJ1-1, reads DAGVTQSPTHLIKTRGQQVTLRCSPISGHKSVSWYQQVLGQGPQFIFQYYEKEERGRGNFPDRFSARQFPNYSSELNVNALLLGDSALYLCASSRNTGDTEAFFGQGTRLTVV.

The count of this clone is one. This rearrangement joins TRBV5-5 to TRBJ2-2; tentative D call: TRBD2 (7 bases). The CDR3 sequence is 17 residues long. Trimming took off 4 bases at V and 5 bases at J, with 21 bases between the two ends. Per germline, CDR1 SGHKS and CDR2 YYEKEE (reference sequence). The CDR3: CASSPLPNREGTGELFF. CDR3 sequence (DNA): TGTGCCAGCAGCCCACTGCCGAACAGGGAGGGGACCGGGGAGCTGTTTTTT.

This clone was observed a single time. The chain combines TRBV29-1 with TRBJ2-5; TRBD1 aligns across 9 bases. Trimming cost V 7 bases and J 2 bases; bases outside gene matches: 8. The length of the CDR3 is 14 residues. Germline CDR1 SQVTM, CDR2 ANQGSEA. The CDR3 is CSAKPGQGQETQYF. CDR3 in DNA: TGCAGCGCCAAGCCGGGACAGGGACAAGAGACCCAGTACTTC.

The genes are TRBV9 and TRBJ2-1; TRBD2 matches 7 bases. The V and J ends lost 3 bases and 7 bases, in that order; junction bases with no gene match: 10. Per germline, CDR1 SGDLS and CDR2 YYNGEE. The CDR3 runs 15 residues. As DNA, the CDR3 is TGTGCCAGCAGCGGAGGCGGGAGTATTGTAAATGAGCAGTTCTTC. Translating it yields CASSGGGSIVNEQFF. The full variable domain, with the rest looked up from reference TRBV9 and TRBJ2-1, is DSGVTQTPKHLITATGQRVTLRCSPRSGDLSVYWYQQSLDQGLQFLIQYYNGEERAKGNILERFSAQQFPDLHSELNLSSLELGDSALYFCASSGGGSIVNEQFFGPGTRLTVL.

This clone has just a few counts. The rearrangement links TRBV9 to TRBJ2-7, with a possible D match to TRBD1 (5 bases). V was cut by 0 bases and J by 3 bases, with 10 bases left in between. The CDR3 totals 14 residues. Germline V gene data show CDR1 as SGDLS and CDR2 as YYNGEE. CDR3 DNA sequence: TGTGCCAGCAGCGTAGCTCCAGGGCTCTACGAGCAGTACTTC. Translating gives CASSVAPGLYEQYF.

The chain carries TRBV4-2 and TRBJ2-1; TRBD2 aligns across 10 bases. In germline, CDR1 is LGHNA, CDR2 YNFKEQ. V trimming: 4 bases; J trimming: 7 bases; junction bases outside the gene matches: 10. The CDR3 consists of 16 residues. The CDR3 is CASSPGRTSGLNEQFF. DNA for the CDR3: TGTGCCAGCAGCCCAGGAAGGACTAGCGGTCTGAATGAGCAGTTCTTC.

The CDR3, as DNA: TGTGCCAGCAGCCACCGGGAGGGGAACACTGAAGCTTTCTTT. This sequence encodes CASSHREGNTEAFF. The chain links TRBV6-5 to TRBJ1-1; D unclear. Germline CDR1 and CDR2: MNHEY and SVGAGI. V was pared by 6 bases and J by 1 base, with 12 bases between. The CDR3 length is 14 residues.

This clone has only one observation. The rearrangement links TRBV28 to TRBJ1-1, with a weak D call TRBD1 (5 bases). The V end was cut by 2 bases, the J end by 6 bases, with 13 bases between. The CDR3 loop spans 14 amino acids. In germline, CDR1 is MDHEN, CDR2 SYDVKM. The CDR3 is CASSLGGVGAEAFF. As DNA, the CDR3 is TGTGCCAGCAGTTTAGGGGGGGTAGGGGCTGAAGCTTTCTTT. Supplemented by reference TRBV28 and TRBJ1-1, the full variable domain reads DVKVTQSSRYLVKRTGEKVFLECVQDMDHENMFWYRQDPGLGLRLIYFSYDVKMKEKGDIPEGYSVSREKKERFSLILESASTNQTSMYLCASSLGGVGAEAFFGQGTRLTVV.

This chain uses TRBV7-2 with TRBJ2-5; D might be TRBD1 (5 bases). CDR1 and CDR2 from the germline V gene are SGHTA and FQGNSA. CDR3 size: 15 residues. The V gene lost 0 bases and the J gene lost 3 bases, with 11 bases spanning the gap. The CDR3 here is CASSLAPVGEETQYF. The CDR3 DNA sequence: TGTGCCAGCAGCTTAGCGCCGGTAGGGGAAGAGACCCAGTACTTC.

This chain uses TRBV18 with TRBJ1-3, with 11 bases matching TRBD1. Germline assignment: CDR1 KGHSH and CDR2 LQKENI. CDR3 length equals 16 residues. With 3 bases clipped from V and 2 bases from J, the junction kept 3 bases outside the gene matches. The CDR3 region has the DNA TGTGCCAGCTCACCCGGACAGGGGGCCGCTGGAAACACCATATATTTT. It codes for CASSPGQGAAGNTIYF.

This chain connects TRBV28 to TRBJ1-2, with D tentatively TRBD1 (6 bases). The CDR3 length is 13 residues. With 5 bases removed from V and 4 bases from J, the gap between germline ends came to 11 bases. The germline CDR1 and CDR2 sequences are MDHEN and SYDVKM. CDR3 sequence (DNA): TGTGCCAGCAGTACAGGGTTTTTCTATGGCTACACCTTC. Translated, it gives CASSTGFFYGYTF.